This T cell receptor (beta chain) originates from a study of OX40 agonist ivuxolimab in advanced cancers. Germline V lookup: CDR1 MDHEN, CDR2 SYDVKM. V was shortened by 8 bases and J by 6 bases, with 8 bases between the two germline ends. The CDR3 has 11 residues. Sequencing used immunoSEQ multiplex PCR; TCRdb keeps in-frame clones, though not all of them. The repertoire holds some 150,000 clones, under 95% seen once, with roughly 1% in the top ten. The sequence was obtained from an adult with an advanced solid tumor such as melanoma, head and neck, liver or kidney cancer. The sequenced sample was CD4+ or CD8+ T cells sorted from blood, obtained in a trial of the OX40 agonist ivuxolimab. The V gene is TRBV28, the J gene TRBJ2-1, with D hard to call. CDR3 in DNA: TGTGCCAGCGGGCGAGGCAATGAGCAGTTCTTC. Protein product: CASGRGNEQFF.